This T cell receptor beta chain was profiled in a study of T cells after yellow fever vaccination. This clonotype was found a few times. Its antigen remains unidentified. Study-level findings and limits: Sorted repertoires could include abundant contaminating clonotypes from bulk cells. Boosting was followed by the reappearance of most primary-vaccination clones (around 95% CD4, more than 70% CD8).

The CDR3 is 15 amino acids. The germline V and J ends were trimmed by 6 bases and 1 base, with 13 bases remaining between them. In making TCR cDNA, 5'RACE template switching added a universal primer site and UMIs to it. Via MiXCR, TCRdb re-called the 5' RACE reads, giving one row per CDR3 protein. Among some 340,000 distinct CDR3 sequences listed, roughly 10% were seen once. The sequencing here drew on CD4+ T cells sorted from PBMCs, taken 45 days after the yellow fever booster vaccination. This TCR was sampled from a man between 18 and 35 years old who received the YFV17D yellow fever vaccine. This rearrangement joins TRBV12-3 or TRBV12-4 to TRBJ1-5; D not resolved. CDR3 DNA: TGTGCCAGCAGCCTGGGGTCCGGGAGCAATCAGCCCCAGCATTTT. It specifies CASSLGSGSNQPQHF.